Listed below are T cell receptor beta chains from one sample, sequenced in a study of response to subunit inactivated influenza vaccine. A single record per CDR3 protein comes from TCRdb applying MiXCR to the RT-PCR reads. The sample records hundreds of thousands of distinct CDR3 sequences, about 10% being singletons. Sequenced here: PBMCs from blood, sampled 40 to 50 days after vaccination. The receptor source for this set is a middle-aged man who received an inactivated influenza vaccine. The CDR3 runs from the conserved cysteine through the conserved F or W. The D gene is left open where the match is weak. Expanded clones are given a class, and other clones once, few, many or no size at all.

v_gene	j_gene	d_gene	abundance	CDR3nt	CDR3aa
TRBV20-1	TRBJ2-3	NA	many	TGCAGTGCTAGAAGGGGCCAAGATACGCAGTATTTT	CSARRGQDTQYF
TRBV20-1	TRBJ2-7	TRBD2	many	TGCAGTGCTAGCCAGCGGGAGAACGGCGAGCAGTACTTC	CSASQRENGEQYF
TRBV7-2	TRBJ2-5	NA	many	TGTGCCAGCAGCTTAAGCCAGGGCCTTACGGAGACCCAGTACTTC	CASSLSQGLTETQYF
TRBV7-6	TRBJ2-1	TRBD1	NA	TGTGCCAGCAGCACCCTGACAGGGAGAACCTACAATGAGCAGTTCTTC	CASSTLTGRTYNEQFF
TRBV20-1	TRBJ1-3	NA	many	TGCAGTGCTAGAGTTGCTGGAAACACCATATATTTT	CSARVAGNTIYF
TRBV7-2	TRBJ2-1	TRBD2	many	TGTGCCAGCAGCCCTTCAGGTGGGCTAGCGGGGGAGGGGGAGCAGTTCTTC	CASSPSGGLAGEGEQFF
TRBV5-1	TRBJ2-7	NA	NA	TGCGCCAGCAGCTTAACGGGGATAGGCTACGAGCAGTACTTC	CASSLTGIGYEQYF
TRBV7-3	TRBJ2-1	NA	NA	TGTGCCAGCAGCAGGGGGGGCGCCCCTAACAATGAGCAGTTCTTC	CASSRGGAPNNEQFF
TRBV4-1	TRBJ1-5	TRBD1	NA	TGCGCCAGCAGCCAATCTGGGACAGGCGTAAATCAGCCCCAGCATTTT	CASSQSGTGVNQPQHF
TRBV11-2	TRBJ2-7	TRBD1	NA	TGTGCCAGCAGGTATAATCCGGGACAGACCTACGAGCAGTACTTC	CASRYNPGQTYEQYF
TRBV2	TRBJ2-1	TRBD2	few	TGTGCCAGCAGGGTGACTAGCGGGAGAACCTACAATGAGCAGTTCTTC	CASRVTSGRTYNEQFF
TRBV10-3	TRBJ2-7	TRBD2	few	TGTGCCATCGCGGCGGGGGAGCTCTACGAGCAGTACTTC	CAIAAGELYEQYF
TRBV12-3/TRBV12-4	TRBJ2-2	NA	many	TGTGCCAGCAGTTTTGGCACCCCGCCGACCGGGGAGCTGTTTTTT	CASSFGTPPTGELFF
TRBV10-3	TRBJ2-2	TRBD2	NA	TGTGCCATCAGTGAGTCTAAACTAGCGGGAGAGCTGAACACCGGGGAGCTGTTTTTT	CAISESKLAGELNTGELFF
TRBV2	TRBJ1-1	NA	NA	TGTGCCAGCAGTGGGGCACACGGGGTATTGGGAACTGAAGCTTTCTTT	CASSGAHGVLGTEAFF
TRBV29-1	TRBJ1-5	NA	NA	TGCAGCGCCCGAGGGGGGGGCCATAATCAGCCCCAGCATTTT	CSARGGGHNQPQHF
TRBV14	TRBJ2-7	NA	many	TGTGCCAGCAGCCAAGACGGCTACGAGCAGTACTTC	CASSQDGYEQYF
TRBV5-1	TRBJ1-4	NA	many	TGCGCCAGCAGCTTGGAACCGGGGGCCAATGAAAAACTGTTTTTT	CASSLEPGANEKLFF
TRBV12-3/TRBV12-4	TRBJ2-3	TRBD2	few	TGTGCCAGCAGTTTGTTGGGACTACCTGGATCAGATACGCAGTATTTT	CASSLLGLPGSDTQYF
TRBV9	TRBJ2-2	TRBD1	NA	TGTGCCAGCAGCTCACCCGGGACAGGGAGATCCGGGGAGCTGTTTTTT	CASSSPGTGRSGELFF
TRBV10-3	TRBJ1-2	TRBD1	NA	TGTGCCATCAGTCCCGGGACAGGGAAGGAAGGCGGCTATGGCTACACCTTC	CAISPGTGKEGGYGYTF
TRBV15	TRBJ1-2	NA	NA	TGTGCCACCAGCAAAGACAGGCGAGCCAGCGGCTACACCTTC	CATSKDRRASGYTF
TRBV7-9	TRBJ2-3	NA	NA	TGTGCCAGCAGCCCCTTTCGGCTACTGCTAACAGATACGCAGTATTTT	CASSPFRLLLTDTQYF
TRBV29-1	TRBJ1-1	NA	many	TGCAGCGTGGGCAGTAGGTTCTCTGAAGCTTTCTTT	CSVGSRFSEAFF
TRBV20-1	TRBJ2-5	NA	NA	TGCAGTGCTAGGGGCCAGACTCAAGAGACCCAGTACTTC	CSARGQTQETQYF
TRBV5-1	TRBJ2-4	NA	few	TGCGCCAGCAGCTTGGGACAGGTAGAAAACATTCAGTACTTC	CASSLGQVENIQYF
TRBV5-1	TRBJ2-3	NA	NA	TGCGCCAGCAGCCCGCCCGTGGGGGGTCCCACAGATACGCAGTATTTT	CASSPPVGGPTDTQYF
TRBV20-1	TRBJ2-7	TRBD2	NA	TGCAGTGCTAGCGATCTAGCGGGAGGTACTTACGAGCAGTACTTC	CSASDLAGGTYEQYF
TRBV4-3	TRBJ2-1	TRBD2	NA	TGCGCCAACTTAGCGGGGAGCTCCTACAATGAGCAGTTCTTC	CANLAGSSYNEQFF
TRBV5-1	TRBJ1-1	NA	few	TGCGCCAGCAGCCTGGGGGAAGCCACTGAAGCTTTCTTT	CASSLGEATEAFF
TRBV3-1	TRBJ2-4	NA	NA	TGTGCCAGCAGCCAAGATTTCAGGGTGGGCAAAAACATTCAGTACTTC	CASSQDFRVGKNIQYF
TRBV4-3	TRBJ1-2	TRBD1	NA	TGCGCCAGCAGCCACCGTCGGACAGGGGGCCTCGGCTACACCTTC	CASSHRRTGGLGYTF
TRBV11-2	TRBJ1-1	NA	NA	TGTGCCAGCAGCCAAGCTATGAGAGCTTTCTTT	CASSQAMRAFF
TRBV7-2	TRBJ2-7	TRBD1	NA	TGTGCCAGCAGCCTAGGGACAGGACAACTTTACGAGCAGTACTTC	CASSLGTGQLYEQYF
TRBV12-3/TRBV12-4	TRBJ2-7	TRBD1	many	TGTGCCAGCAGTCATGGGGACAGGGGTTGGTACGAGCAGTACTTC	CASSHGDRGWYEQYF
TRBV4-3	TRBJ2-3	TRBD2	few	TGCGCCAGCAGCCAAGGGGGGGGTTTCGGTCGCACAGATACGCAGTATTTT	CASSQGGGFGRTDTQYF
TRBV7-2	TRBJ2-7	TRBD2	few	TGTGCCAGCAGCTTGGGGGGTGTCCCTAGCGGGGCATACGAGCAGTACTTC	CASSLGGVPSGAYEQYF
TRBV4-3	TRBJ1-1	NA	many	TGCGCCAGCAGCCCGGGACTGACGAACACTGAAGCTTTCTTT	CASSPGLTNTEAFF
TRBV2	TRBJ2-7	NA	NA	TGTGCCAGCAGTGAAGTCGGGACGAGAACCTACGAGCAGTACTTC	CASSEVGTRTYEQYF
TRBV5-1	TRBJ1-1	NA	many	TGCGCCAGCAGCTTTGCCGCGAACACTGAAGCTTTCTTT	CASSFAANTEAFF
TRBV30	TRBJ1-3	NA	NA	TGTGCCTGGAGTGTTGGCCGGGTTCGATCCGGAAACACCATATATTTT	CAWSVGRVRSGNTIYF
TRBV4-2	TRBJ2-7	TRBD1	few	TGTGCCAGCAGCCAAGATCTGGGACAGCCTTCCTACGAGCAGTACTTC	CASSQDLGQPSYEQYF
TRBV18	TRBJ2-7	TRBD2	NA	TGTGCCAGCACAAAAACTAGCGGACTCTCCTACGAGCAGTACTTC	CASTKTSGLSYEQYF
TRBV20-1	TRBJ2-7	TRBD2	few	TGCAGTGCTAGAGATCGCGGGAGGGCCAACGAGCAGTACTTC	CSARDRGRANEQYF
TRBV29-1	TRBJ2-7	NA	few	TGCAGCGTTGTGTCTCTTGGGCGGGCAGGAACCTACGAGCAGTACTTC	CSVVSLGRAGTYEQYF